One sample yielded the 25 T cell receptor beta chains listed below, sequenced in a study of long-term antiretroviral therapy in people with HIV. Sequencing used immunoSEQ v3.0 at survey level. Sequencing used immunoSEQ multiplex PCR; TCRdb keeps in-frame clones, though not all of them. The sample has 10,000 to 15,000 clones, about 78% seen once. The material was unsorted PBMCs, obtained 1.3 years after starting antiretroviral therapy. All receptors come from a woman aged 18 to 35 with HIV.

This clone was found once. The rearrangement uses TRBV5-6 and TRBJ2-5; 7 bases agree with TRBD2. The CDR3 is 13 amino acids. Germline CDR1 and CDR2: SGHDT and YYEEEE. J lost 4 bases, V lost 4 bases, and 4 bases had no gene match. DNA for the CDR3: TGTGCCAGCAGCAAAACGGGGGGAGAGACCCAGTACTTC. Amino acid sequence: CASSKTGGETQYF.

The J gene is TRBJ1-5, the V gene TRBV4-1, with D perhaps matching TRBD1 (5 bases). CDR3 length equals 16 residues. The germline V gene has CDR1 MGHRA and CDR2 YSYEKL. V dropped 1 base and J dropped 3 bases, with 13 bases sitting between them. The DNA for the CDR3 is TGCGCCAGCAGCCAAGCCTCACTGGGACTCAATCAGCCCCAGCATTTT. Its translation: CASSQASLGLNQPQHF.

The chain couples TRBV10-2 to TRBJ2-1; 12 bases are a match to TRBD2. CDR3 length: 16 amino acids. The V and J ends lost 6 bases and 4 bases, in that order; junction bases with no gene match: 7. CDR1 WSHSY and CDR2 SAAADI come from the germline V gene. CDR3 coding DNA: TGCGCCAGCAGGAAGCTAGCGGGGGGGCCGTACAATGAGCAGTTCTTC. It encodes CASRKLAGGPYNEQFF.

This clone was recorded only once. V and J are TRBV9 and TRBJ2-3; D remains unclear. Looked up from germline, CDR1 is SGDLS and CDR2 is YYNGEE. V was cut by 0 bases and J by 1 base, with 3 bases left in between. This CDR3 region has 13 residues. Written as DNA, the CDR3 is TGTGCCAGCAGCGTAGTGGGCACAGATACGCAGTATTTT. Translated, it gives CASSVVGTDTQYF.

The chain recombines TRBV5-6 with TRBJ1-2; D is ambiguous. This CDR3 is 14 amino acids long. The germline V and J ends were trimmed by 2 bases and 2 bases, with 10 bases remaining between them. Per germline, CDR1 SGHDT and CDR2 YYEEEE. CDR3 DNA: TGTGCCAGCAGCTTCCAAGGACGGAACTATGGCTACACCTTC. Translation: CASSFQGRNYGYTF.

The chain recombines TRBV18 with TRBJ2-7; D is unclear. V lost 2 bases, J lost 0 bases, and 5 bases lay in between. Germline CDR1 reads KGHSH; CDR2 reads LQKENI. The CDR3 totals 13 residues. The CDR3 loop is CASSPAFSYEQYF. The CDR3 DNA reads TGTGCCAGCTCACCAGCATTCTCCTACGAGCAGTACTTC.

This chain connects TRBV7-3 to TRBJ2-6, with D perhaps TRBD2 (5 bases). CDR1 is SGHTA and CDR2 is FQGTGA in the germline V gene. The CDR3 is made up of 16 amino acids. Between the trimmed V and J ends, which lost 5 bases and 3 bases, there was a span of 14 bases. In DNA, the CDR3 is TGTGCCAGCAGCCCAAGGCTCGCGGGTGGGGCCAACGTCCTGACTTTC. Its protein product is CASSPRLAGGANVLTF.

This chain connects TRBV19 to TRBJ1-2, with TRBD1 matching 7 bases. The CDR3 consists of 14 residues. Germline values: CDR1 LNHDA, CDR2 SQIVND (reference sequence). J gave up 1 base and V 6 bases, and 5 bases lay outside the gene matches. The chain's CDR3 is CASRTGWHNYGYTF. CDR3 coding DNA: TGTGCCAGTAGGACAGGGTGGCATAACTATGGCTACACCTTC.

The chain employs TRBV11-2 and TRBJ2-3; D possibly corresponds to TRBD2 (6 bases). Trimming shortened V by 0 bases and J by 4 bases, and 14 bases separated the two germline ends. The germline V gene encodes CDR1 SGHAT and CDR2 FQNNGV. The CDR3 spans 16 residues. CDR3 nucleotides: TGTGCCAGCAGCTTAGATACCCGGGAGCGGCCAGATACGCAGTATTTT. Residues: CASSLDTRERPDTQYF.

This chain joins TRBV7-3 and TRBJ2-1, with TRBD2 matching 9 bases. After removal of 3 bases from V and 3 bases from J, the junction contained 6 bases not matched to a gene. Looked up from germline, CDR1 is SGHTA and CDR2 is FQGTGA. The CDR3 runs to 16 residues. The CDR3 protein is CASSFSGSADYNEQFF. The CDR3 nucleotides are TGTGCCAGCAGCTTTAGCGGGAGTGCCGACTACAATGAGCAGTTCTTC.

The chain carries TRBV29-1 and TRBJ2-5; tentative D call: TRBD1 (5 bases). The V end lost 0 bases, the J end lost 4 bases, and 15 bases lay between the germline ends. Germline-derived CDR1 and CDR2 are SQVTM and ANQGSEA. The CDR3 is made up of 15 amino acids. CDR3 amino acids: CSVEDSRGGGETQYF. CDR3 in DNA: TGCAGCGTTGAAGACAGTAGGGGTGGTGGAGAGACCCAGTACTTC.

This clone came up once. The V gene is TRBV19, the J gene TRBJ2-3, with D uncertain. Germline values: CDR1 LNHDA, CDR2 SQIVND (reference sequence). V lost 5 bases, J lost 0 bases, and 12 bases lay in between. The length of the CDR3 is 15 residues. This CDR3 is CASSPSLSSTDTQYF. The CDR3 nucleotides are TGTGCCAGTAGTCCCTCACTAAGTAGCACAGATACGCAGTATTTT. The full variable domain, its missing parts supplied by reference TRBV19 and TRBJ2-3, is DGGITQSPKYLFRKEGQNVTLSCEQNLNHDAMYWYRQDPGQGLRLIYYSQIVNDFQKGDIAEGYSVSREKKESFPLTVTSAQKNPTAFYLCASSPSLSSTDTQYFGPGTRLTVL.

The chain carries TRBV18 and TRBJ1-1; D is unresolved. V lost 2 bases and J lost 6, with 16 bases in between. There are 15 residues in the CDR3. Germline CDR1 KGHSH, CDR2 LQKENI. CDR3 bases: TGTGCCAGCTCACCAGGCCTGTCCTTTAGACCTGAAGCTTTCTTT. Translation: CASSPGLSFRPEAFF. Drawing the rest from reference TRBV18 and TRBJ1-1, the complete variable domain is NAGVMQNPRHLVRRRGQEARLRCSPMKGHSHVYWYRQLPEEGLKFMVYLQKENIIDESGMPKERFSAEFPKEGPSILRIQQVVRGDSAAYFCASSPGLSFRPEAFFGQGTRLTVV.

The chain has TRBV11-1 and TRBJ2-7; D is undetermined. The CDR3 loop spans 16 amino acids. V lost 1 base and J lost 4, with 17 bases in between. Germline V gene sequence: CDR1 SGHAT, CDR2 FQDESV (reference sequence). The CDR3 region has the DNA TGTGCCAGCAGCTTAGGTCGGAGCCCGGCGGTTTACGAGCAGTACTTC. Its translation: CASSLGRSPAVYEQYF.

The chain carries TRBV7-8 and TRBJ2-1; 11 bases match TRBD2. Germline trimming cut 8 bases from V and 4 bases from J; bases unmatched to any gene: 4. The CDR3 covers 14 residues. CDR1 and CDR2 (germline): SGHVS, FQNEAQ. The CDR3 region has the DNA TGTGCCAGCCTTAGCGGGGGGGCTTACAATGAGCAGTTCTTC. Translating gives CASLSGGAYNEQFF.

The chain recombines TRBV9 with TRBJ2-2; maybe TRBD1 (5 bases). This CDR3 is built from 15 residues. Germline values: CDR1 SGDLS, CDR2 YYNGEE. V lost 2 bases and J lost 6, with 14 bases in between. CDR3: CASSVSGHKPGELFF. The CDR3 coding sequence is TGTGCCAGCAGCGTTTCAGGGCATAAGCCCGGGGAGCTGTTTTTT.

The gene calls are TRBV7-9 and TRBJ2-7; 11 bases are a match to TRBD1. Germline assignment: CDR1 SEHNR and CDR2 FQNEAQ (reference sequence). V shed 0 bases and J 4 bases; nucleotides not matched to a gene: 8. The CDR3 totals 17 residues. CDR3 nucleotide sequence: TGTGCCAGCAGCTTAGCACGGACAGGGGGCGCTTATTACGAGCAGTACTTC. Its translation is CASSLARTGGAYYEQYF.

The chain has TRBV7-2 and TRBJ2-7; D unclear. The CDR3 runs to 13 residues. Germline CDR1 SGHTA, CDR2 FQGNSA. V was clipped by 4 bases and J by 6 bases, with 13 bases between them. The CDR3 sequence: CASSSIRDGEQYF. The DNA for the CDR3 is TGTGCCAGCAGCTCCATAAGGGATGGCGAGCAGTACTTC.

This clone has a single count. The chain uses TRBV11-1 and TRBJ2-7, with D perhaps matching TRBD1 (5 bases). The germline gives CDR1 SGHAT, CDR2 FQDESV (reference sequence). V shed 1 base and J shed 2 bases, with 15 bases lying between them. The CDR3 contains 16 residues. The CDR3 protein is CASSLENSPGPYEQYF. Written as DNA, the CDR3 is TGTGCCAGCAGCTTAGAAAATTCTCCAGGGCCCTACGAGCAGTACTTC.

The chain links TRBV18 to TRBJ2-5; tentative D call: TRBD1 (6 bases). CDR3 size: 14 residues. Trimming shortened V by 1 base and J by 4 bases, and 10 bases separated the two germline ends. Germline assignment: CDR1 KGHSH and CDR2 LQKENI. CDR3 sequence (DNA): TGTGCCAGCTCACCACAACAGGGTAGAGAGACCCAGTACTTC. Its translation: CASSPQQGRETQYF.

The gene calls are TRBV5-1 and TRBJ1-1, with D tentatively TRBD1 (5 bases). CDR1 and CDR2 from the germline V gene are SGHRS and YFSETQ. CDR3 size: 15 residues. Trimming stripped 4 bases from V and 4 bases from J, with 17 bases between. The CDR3 spells CASSPKAGGGTEAFF. CDR3 coding DNA: TGCGCCAGCAGCCCAAAAGCGGGTGGGGGCACTGAAGCTTTCTTT.

V is TRBV7-2 and J is TRBJ1-5, with D unresolved. Germline V gene data show CDR1 as SGHTA and CDR2 as FQGNSA. The CDR3 runs 15 residues. Trimming pared 6 bases from V and 3 bases from J, leaving 15 bases between. CDR3 sequence (DNA): TGTGCCAGCAGTTCGGTCGGGGTCTCCAATCAGCCCCAGCATTTT. Encoded protein: CASSSVGVSNQPQHF.

The chain combines TRBV9 with TRBJ1-3; D is uncertain. The CDR3 extends over 15 amino acids. Germline loops: CDR1 SGDLS, CDR2 YYNGEE. The V and J ends lost 0 bases and 1 base respectively, with 8 bases between them. The CDR3 DNA reads TGTGCCAGCAGCGTAGGTGGCACGTCTGGAAACACCATATATTTT. It translates to CASSVGGTSGNTIYF.

This clone is medium-sized by share. The V gene is TRBV28, the J gene TRBJ1-2, with 8 bases identical to TRBD1. V trimming: 3 bases; J trimming: 8 bases; junction bases outside the gene matches: 14. In germline, CDR1 is MDHEN, CDR2 SYDVKM. The length of the CDR3 is 16 residues. The DNA of the CDR3 is TGTGCCAGCAGTTTTTATCCCGGGACAGGAGACCCAGGCTACACCTTC. This sequence encodes CASSFYPGTGDPGYTF.

The chain carries TRBV5-1 and TRBJ1-2; 8 positions agree with TRBD1. The junction had 9 bases not matched to a gene; V was cut back by 7 bases and J by 1 base. Germline CDR1 reads SGHRS; CDR2 reads YFSETQ. The CDR3 has 15 amino acids. The CDR3 reads CASGTGRAFNYGYTF. CDR3 nucleotides: TGCGCCAGCGGGACAGGACGAGCCTTTAACTATGGCTACACCTTC. The full variable domain, its missing parts supplied by reference TRBV5-1 and TRBJ1-2, is KAGVTQTPRYLIKTRGQQVTLSCSPISGHRSVSWYQQTPGQGLQFLFEYFSETQRNKGNFPGRFSGRQFSNSRSEMNVSTLELGDSALYLCASGTGRAFNYGYTFGSGTRLTVV.